These T cell receptor beta chains were read from a single sample in a study of vaccination and CD4 T cells after COVID-19. The antigens these receptors bind are not known. MiXCR was run by TCRdb on the PCR reads, yielding one entry per CDR3 protein. The repertoire includes roughly 24,000 distinct CDR3 sequences, around three fifths of them detected once, and about 5% sits in the top ten. The sample was CD4+ T cells from blood, cultured in vitro. These receptors were collected from a human donor who had recovered from COVID-19. CDR3s include the opening cysteine and the closing phenylalanine or tryptophan. The D gene is left open where the match is weak. A row's size may be missing; if present it is once, few, many or a size class.

size: -
D: -
V: TRBV15
J: TRBJ2-7
CDR3: CATSRDSPGHEQYF
DNA: TGTGCCACCAGCAGAGATTCACCGGGTCACGAGCAGTACTTC

size: -
D: TRBD1
V: TRBV28
J: TRBJ1-6
CDR3: CASSSPPGTAHNSPLHF
DNA: TGTGCCAGCAGTTCCCCTCCTGGGACAGCCCATAATTCACCCCTCCACTTT

size: -
D: -
V: TRBV19
J: TRBJ2-2
CDR3: CASSIGWTGELFF
DNA: TGTGCCAGTAGTATCGGGTGGACCGGGGAGCTGTTTTTT

size: -
D: TRBD2
V: TRBV12-3/TRBV12-4
J: TRBJ2-3
CDR3: CASTGTSGGQYF
DNA: TGTGCCAGCACCGGGACTAGCGGGGGGCAGTATTTT

size: -
D: -
V: TRBV15
J: TRBJ1-6
CDR3: CATSWDANSPLHF
DNA: TGTGCCACCAGTTGGGACGCGAATTCACCCCTCCACTTT

size: -
D: -
V: TRBV6-1
J: TRBJ1-2
CDR3: CASRFQGLEDYGYTF
DNA: TGTGCCAGCAGATTCCAGGGACTAGAGGACTATGGCTACACCTTC

size: -
D: -
V: TRBV5-4
J: TRBJ2-2
CDR3: CASRARETGELFF
DNA: TGTGCCAGCAGAGCCAGAGAAACCGGGGAGCTGTTTTTT

size: -
D: -
V: TRBV6-1
J: TRBJ2-2
CDR3: CASSIRGASTGELFF
DNA: TGTGCCAGCTCGATTAGGGGGGCGAGTACCGGGGAGCTGTTTTTT

size: -
D: TRBD1
V: TRBV19
J: TRBJ1-1
CDR3: CASSPRDRGTEAFF
DNA: TGTGCCAGTAGTCCTCGGGACAGGGGGACTGAAGCTTTCTTT

size: few
D: -
V: TRBV12-3/TRBV12-4
J: TRBJ1-6
CDR3: CASSGGLDGPLHF
DNA: TGTGCCAGCAGTGGGGGGTTAGATGGACCCCTCCACTTT

size: -
D: -
V: TRBV20-1
J: TRBJ1-1
CDR3: CLLRGLNTEAFF
DNA: TGCCTTCTCCGGGGCCTGAACACTGAAGCTTTCTTT

size: -
D: -
V: TRBV27
J: TRBJ2-1
CDR3: CASSANRQHNEQFF
DNA: TGTGCCAGCAGTGCAAATCGACAGCACAATGAGCAGTTCTTC

size: -
D: -
V: TRBV27
J: TRBJ2-2
CDR3: CASRDRSGELFF
DNA: TGTGCCAGCAGAGACAGGTCCGGGGAGCTGTTTTTT

size: -
D: TRBD2
V: TRBV25-1
J: TRBJ2-1
CDR3: CASSSHGGLAGEGEQFF
DNA: TGTGCCAGCAGTTCTCACGGCGGACTAGCGGGAGAGGGCGAGCAGTTCTTC

size: -
D: -
V: TRBV7-9
J: TRBJ1-6
CDR3: CASSRLEDSDSPLHF
DNA: TGTGCCAGCAGCCGATTAGAGGATTCGGATTCACCCCTCCACTTT

size: once
D: -
V: TRBV27
J: TRBJ1-2
CDR3: CARSVSGYTF
DNA: TGTGCCAGATCCGTAAGTGGCTACACCTTC

size: few
D: -
V: TRBV30
J: TRBJ1-5
CDR3: CAWTPGAPGQPQHF
DNA: TGTGCCTGGACACCAGGGGCCCCGGGTCAGCCCCAGCATTTT

size: -
D: -
V: TRBV7-2
J: TRBJ2-7
CDR3: CASSRWAYEQYF
DNA: TGTGCCAGCAGCCGTTGGGCCTACGAGCAGTACTTC

size: -
D: -
V: TRBV2
J: TRBJ1-2
CDR3: CASTATATYGYTF
DNA: TGTGCCAGCACTGCGACAGCTACCTATGGCTACACCTTC

size: -
D: -
V: TRBV6-5
J: TRBJ1-1
CDR3: CASSYRADTEAFF
DNA: TGTGCCAGCAGTTACAGAGCAGATACTGAAGCTTTCTTT

size: few
D: -
V: TRBV15
J: TRBJ1-5
CDR3: CATSRAGTGNQPQHF
DNA: TGTGCCACCAGCAGGGCCGGGACGGGCAATCAGCCCCAGCATTTT

size: -
D: TRBD2
V: TRBV4-2
J: TRBJ2-5
CDR3: CASSQDLRRLAGGRETQYF
DNA: TGTGCCAGCAGCCAAGATCTTAGGAGGCTAGCGGGAGGGCGGGAGACCCAGTACTTC

size: -
D: -
V: TRBV6-2/TRBV6-3
J: TRBJ1-1
CDR3: CASSYSLGRRNTEAFF
DNA: TGTGCCAGCAGTTACTCGCTGGGACGGAGGAACACTGAAGCTTTCTTT

size: few
D: -
V: TRBV7-9
J: TRBJ2-6
CDR3: CASSLGVANVLTF
DNA: TGTGCCAGCAGCCTGGGCGTGGCCAACGTCCTGACTTTC

size: -
D: TRBD2
V: TRBV20-1
J: TRBJ2-7
CDR3: CSAAIAGGPYEQYF
DNA: TGCAGTGCTGCTATAGCGGGAGGGCCCTACGAGCAGTACTTC

size: -
D: TRBD1
V: TRBV9
J: TRBJ2-2
CDR3: CASSGSGTGDATGNTGELFF
DNA: TGTGCCAGCAGCGGTTCCGGGACAGGGGACGCGACAGGGAACACCGGGGAGCTGTTTTTT

size: -
D: -
V: TRBV9
J: TRBJ1-3
CDR3: CASSPPSGNTIYF
DNA: TGTGCCAGCAGCCCCCCCTCTGGAAACACCATATATTTT